The next 21 T cell receptor beta chains were all read from a single sample in a study of blood T cell repertoires in COVID-19 (dated by TCRdb to about 2020). The library was obtained by the immunoSEQ multiplex PCR assay. This is the immuneACCESS table as TCRdb keeps it, with only in-frame sequences that have V and J called. A part of the clones is gone; compared with another copy, unresolved V genes explain less than half, and the rest is unexplained. Here the sample has approximately 40,000 clones; approximately 90% occur a single time. Over 20% of the sample is held by the ten biggest clonotypes. The sequenced sample consisted of peripheral blood. The origin of the receptors is a woman aged 80 or over in a cohort sampled during active or convalescent COVID-19.

The rearrangement joins TRBV10-3 to TRBJ1-3, with unresolved D. The V gene's germline CDR1 is ENHRY and CDR2 SYGVKD. V shed 3 bases and J shed 0 bases, with 6 bases lying between them. The CDR3 is 14 residues long. CDR3 protein: CAISDPSSGNTIYF. The CDR3 bases are TGTGCCATCAGTGACCCCAGCTCTGGAAACACCATATATTTT.

The rearrangement links TRBV9 to TRBJ2-1, with 7 positions matching TRBD1. Per the germline V gene, CDR1 is SGDLS and CDR2 is YYNGEE. J was trimmed by 1 base and V by 2 bases; bases with no gene match: 3. CDR3 length equals 15 residues. The CDR3 nucleotides are TGTGCCAGCAGCGTCCGGGACAGTTCCTACAATGAGCAGTTCTTC. Its protein is CASSVRDSSYNEQFF.

The rearrangement uses TRBV24-1 and TRBJ2-7, with 8 bases aligning to TRBD1. Unmatched junction bases numbered 8, after V lost 3 bases and J lost 5 bases. Per the germline V gene, CDR1 is KGHDR and CDR2 is SFDVKD. This CDR3 is built from 15 residues. The CDR3 nucleotides read TGTGCCACCAGTGATCCGGGGACAGGTGGCGACGAGCAGTACTTC. This codes for CATSDPGTGGDEQYF.

The chain uses TRBV30 and TRBJ1-6; D is unclear. Trimming left V 2 bases short and J 8 bases short, with 19 bases between. CDR3 length: 16 residues. In germline, CDR1 is GTSNPN, CDR2 SVGIG (reference sequence). Here the CDR3 DNA reads TGTGCCTGGAGTCTTAGAGGGTATTATCGGGATTCACCCCTCCACTTT. Its protein is CAWSLRGYYRDSPLHF.

The J gene is TRBJ2-3, the V gene TRBV5-1, with TRBD2 matching 7 bases. The junction had 13 bases not matched to a gene; V was cut back by 9 bases and J by 0 bases. The CDR3 runs to 16 residues. CDR1 SGHRS and CDR2 YFSETQ come from the germline V gene. CDR3: CATQIAAGESTDTQYF. The CDR3 DNA sequence: TGCGCCACTCAAATTGCCGCGGGGGAGAGCACAGATACGCAGTATTTT.

The J gene is TRBJ2-7, the V gene TRBV7-8; 13 positions match TRBD2. The V gene's germline CDR1 is SGHVS and CDR2 FQNEAQ. V lost 6 bases to trimming and J lost 4 bases; unmatched junction nucleotides: 6. This CDR3 has 15 amino acids. CDR3 protein: CASSFGTSGAYEQYF. In DNA, the CDR3 is TGTGCCAGCAGTTTCGGGACTAGCGGGGCTTACGAGCAGTACTTC. The full variable domain, its missing parts supplied by reference TRBV7-8 and TRBJ2-7, is GAGVSQSPRYKVAKRGQDVALRCDPISGHVSLFWYQQALGQGPEFLTYFQNEAQLDKSGLPSDRFFAERPEGSVSTLKIQRTQQEDSAVYLCASSFGTSGAYEQYFGPGTRLTVT.

The count of this clone is one. The chain couples TRBV9 to TRBJ2-3, with 11 nucleotides matching TRBD2. This CDR3 comprises 15 residues. Germline V gene lookup returns CDR1 SGDLS and CDR2 YYNGEE. Losses at the gene ends were 3 bases for V and 6 bases for J; bases not matched to a gene: 6. CDR3 nucleotides: TGTGCCAGCAGCGCACTAGCGGGGGCCGCGGATACGCAGTATTTT. This encodes CASSALAGAADTQYF.

This rearrangement joins TRBV5-6 to TRBJ2-7; possibly TRBD2 for D (6 bases). Trimming took 4 bases from V and 3 from J, leaving 14 bases between them. The CDR3 runs 14 residues. Germline V gene sequence: CDR1 SGHDT, CDR2 YYEEEE. CDR3: CASSAGLHVYEQYF. DNA of the CDR3: TGTGCCAGCAGCGCGGGGCTGCACGTCTACGAGCAGTACTTC.

J is TRBJ2-7 and V is TRBV5-8, with 10 bases aligning to TRBD1. V shed 2 bases, J shed 5 bases, and the junction held 7 bases outside the gene matches. Germline V CDR1 and CDR2: SGHTS, YDEGEE. The CDR3 runs to 15 residues. The CDR3: CASSLEGTGENEQYF. The CDR3 DNA is TGTGCCAGCAGCTTAGAGGGGACAGGGGAAAACGAGCAGTACTTC.

The chain employs TRBV5-1 and TRBJ1-6; tentative D call: TRBD1 (5 bases). Germline V gene data show CDR1 as SGHRS and CDR2 as YFSETQ. The V gene lost 1 base and the J gene lost 7 bases, with 15 bases spanning the gap. The CDR3 totals 16 residues. DNA of the CDR3: TGCGCCAGCAGCTTGACTCCGGGCAGGACAAATTCACCCCTCCACTTT. It is translated as CASSLTPGRTNSPLHF.

The chain uses TRBV19 and TRBJ2-3; 10 bases match TRBD1. Germline V gene lookup returns CDR1 LNHDA and CDR2 SQIVND (reference sequence). The J segment lost 5 bases and the V segment lost 5 bases, leaving 4 bases of the junction unmatched. The CDR3 is made up of 14 amino acids. The CDR3 sequence: CASSVGQGVDTQYF. CDR3 bases: TGTGCCAGTAGTGTCGGACAGGGGGTAGATACGCAGTATTTT.

This clone occurred a few times. This chain connects TRBV4-1 to TRBJ2-3; D unclear. V gave up 8 bases and J gave up 0 bases, with 12 bases separating them. This CDR3 has 14 residues. Per the germline V gene, CDR1 is MGHRA and CDR2 is YSYEKL. DNA for the CDR3: TGCGCCAGCCGCCTGGCCCCTAGCACAGATACGCAGTATTTT. It is translated as CASRLAPSTDTQYF.

The chain links TRBV6-2 or TRBV6-3 to TRBJ2-1; 13 bases match TRBD2. The CDR3 spans 15 residues. With 6 bases clipped from V and 6 bases from J, the junction kept 5 bases outside the gene matches. Germline values: CDR1 MNHEY, CDR2 SVGEGT. The CDR3 loop is CASSQLAGGFNEQFF. Here the CDR3 DNA reads TGTGCCAGCAGCCAACTAGCGGGAGGGTTCAATGAGCAGTTCTTC.

The chain carries TRBV5-4 and TRBJ1-1; the D is unclear. V lost 0 bases, J lost 6 bases, and 6 bases lay in between. The CDR3 spans 12 residues. Per germline, CDR1 SGHNT and CDR2 YYREEE (reference sequence). This CDR3 is CASSLVRSEAFF. The DNA of the CDR3 is TGTGCCAGCAGCTTGGTTCGTTCTGAAGCTTTCTTT.

DNA for the CDR3: TGTGCCAGCAGCGCCCAGACTAGCGGGGTCTACGAGCAGTACTTC. This codes for CASSAQTSGVYEQYF. The V and J genes are TRBV14 and TRBJ2-7; 11 positions agree with TRBD2. The germline V gene encodes CDR1 SGHDN and CDR2 FVKESK. V lost 5 bases, J lost 3 bases, and 6 bases stayed unmatched. This CDR3 spans 15 amino acids. Variable domain in full (rest from reference TRBV14 and TRBJ2-7): EAGVTQFPSHSVIEKGQTVTLRCDPISGHDNLYWYRRVMGKEIKFLLHFVKESKQDESGMPNNRFLAERTGGTYSTLKVQPAELEDSGVYFCASSAQTSGVYEQYFGPGTRLTVT.

V gene TRBV4-3 combines with J gene TRBJ2-3; D is perhaps TRBD2 (5 bases). V was cut by 0 bases and J by 6 bases, with 13 bases left in between. CDR1 and CDR2 (germline): LGHNA, YSLEER. The CDR3 has 15 residues. CDR3 DNA: TGCGCCAGCAGCCAAGATATTGTGGGAGCGGATACGCAGTATTTT. It yields the protein CASSQDIVGADTQYF.

V usage is TRBV3-1 (or the pseudogene TRBV3-2) and J usage is TRBJ2-3, with TRBD1 identical over 10 bases. The CDR3 totals 18 residues. The V gene end was trimmed by 4 bases and the J gene end by 2 bases; junction bases not matched to a gene: 12. Looked up from germline, CDR1 is LGHDT and CDR2 is YNNKEL (reference sequence). DNA for the CDR3: TGTGCCAGCAGCCGCGGGACAGGGGCCGATCTTTTCACAGATACGCAGTATTTT. Translation: CASSRGTGADLFTDTQYF.

The chain carries TRBV2 and TRBJ1-4, with 7 positions matching TRBD1. Germline CDR1 and CDR2: SNHLY and FYNNEI. The CDR3 consists of 15 residues. Unmatched junction bases numbered 5, after V lost 4 bases and J lost 3 bases. CDR3 residues: CASSGQGQANEKLFF. The DNA of the CDR3 is TGTGCCAGCAGTGGACAGGGACAAGCTAATGAAAAACTGTTTTTT.

The chain couples TRBV5-6 to TRBJ2-1, with TRBD2 identical over 15 bases. The germline V gene encodes CDR1 SGHDT and CDR2 YYEEEE. Losses at the gene ends were 4 bases for V and 7 bases for J; bases not matched to a gene: 12. The CDR3 runs 18 residues. CDR3 DNA sequence: TGTGCCAGCAGCGAGCCAGGGCTGGGACTAGCGGGAGGTAATGAGCAGTTCTTC. Amino acids: CASSEPGLGLAGGNEQFF.

The gene calls are TRBV10-3 and TRBJ1-3; maybe TRBD1 (6 bases). The CDR3 has 15 residues. CDR1 and CDR2 from the germline V gene are ENHRY and SYGVKD. Trimming shortened V by 6 bases and J by 0 bases, and 12 bases separated the two germline ends. This chain's CDR3 is CAISSGVSSGNTIYF. CDR3 nucleotide sequence: TGTGCCATCAGCTCAGGGGTTAGCTCTGGAAACACCATATATTTT.

This clone was observed once. J is TRBJ2-7 and V is TRBV6-2 or TRBV6-3, with 9 positions matching TRBD1. In germline, CDR1 is MNHEY, CDR2 SVGEGT. The CDR3 consists of 14 residues. V trimming: 1 base; J trimming: 5 bases; junction bases outside the gene matches: 3. CDR3 in amino acids: CASSYWGQGHEQYF. The CDR3 DNA is TGTGCCAGCAGTTACTGGGGACAGGGACACGAGCAGTACTTC.